Shown below are 6 T cell receptor beta chains from a single sample sequenced in a study of early stage breast cancer tumors. Measured with immunoSEQ multiplex PCR; TCRdb has only the in-frame clones, and not every one. The sample carries about 30,000 clones, 72% recorded once. Source material: blood. These receptors originate from a person between 45 and 65 years old with breast cancer.

The chain recombines TRBV7-2 with TRBJ2-6; D not resolved. The CDR3 totals 14 residues. V lost 2 bases and J 14 bases, leaving 16 bases between the germline ends. The germline V gene has CDR1 SGHTA and CDR2 FQGNSA. This CDR3 reads CASSLQGPRSFLTF. The CDR3 DNA follows: TGTGCCAGCAGCTTACAAGGACCAAGGTCCTTCCTGACTTTC. Full variable domain (rest looked up from reference TRBV7-2 and TRBJ2-6): GAGVSQSPSNKVTEKGKDVELRCDPISGHTALYWYRQSLGQGLEFLIYFQGNSAPDKSGLPSDRFSAERTGGSVSTLTIQRTQQEDSAVYLCASSLQGPRSFLTFGAGSRLTVL.

V is TRBV7-6 and J is TRBJ2-2; D uncertain. The V gene's germline CDR1 is SGHVS and CDR2 FNYEAQ. The ends were cut back, 1 base at V and 6 bases at J, with 15 bases in the middle. This CDR3 has 16 amino acids. CDR3 amino acids: CASSLGQQGSPGELFF. The CDR3 DNA is TGTGCCAGCAGCTTAGGTCAACAAGGGTCGCCCGGGGAGCTGTTTTTT.

The J gene is TRBJ2-5, the V gene TRBV6-5, with TRBD2 as a possible D gene (5 bases). Germline lookup yields CDR1 MNHEY and CDR2 SVGAGI. V gave up 8 bases and J gave up 5 bases, with 15 bases separating them. The CDR3 is 13 amino acids. CDR3 DNA sequence: TGTGCCAGCGAGGGCACAATAAGGGAGACCCAGTACTTC. Its protein product is CASEGTIRETQYF.

The chain carries TRBV5-6 and TRBJ2-6; D remains ambiguous. V dropped 3 bases and J dropped 2 bases, with 9 bases sitting between them. Per germline, CDR1 SGHDT and CDR2 YYEEEE. The CDR3 sequence is 15 residues long. In nucleotides, the CDR3 is TGTGCCAGCAGCTATGAAAGTACTGGGGCCAACGTCCTGACTTTC. Its protein is CASSYESTGANVLTF.

The genes are TRBV2 and TRBJ1-2; D gene uncertain. This CDR3 has 14 amino acids. Germline V lookup: CDR1 SNHLY, CDR2 FYNNEI. Trimming removed 1 base from V and 0 bases from J, with 6 bases in between. The CDR3 region has the DNA TGTGCCAGCAGTGAAGGCGCAGCTAACTATGGCTACACCTTC. Protein: CASSEGAANYGYTF.

The chain employs TRBV7-6 and TRBJ1-3, with TRBD1 matching over 10 bases. V shed 1 base and J 0 bases; nucleotides not matched to a gene: 9. Germline V gives CDR1 SGHVS, CDR2 FNYEAQ. The CDR3 runs to 19 residues. CDR3 in amino acids: CASSLGRDRGTYSGNTIYF. The CDR3 DNA reads TGTGCCAGCAGCTTAGGTCGGGACAGGGGAACGTACTCTGGAAACACCATATATTTT.